This T cell receptor (beta chain) was profiled in a study of CXCR3-negative and CXCR3-positive naive CD8 T cells. In the study overall: Collectively, the libraries yielded about 140 million TRB reads in total, at about 1.5 +/- 0.3 million per library.

Every subset of CD8+ T cells was sorted in triplicate at hundreds of thousands of cells each. Regarding this clonotype: The target antigen is unknown.

General study findings and limits: For naive cells, CXCR3-negative and CXCR3-positive subsets had similar TRBV-TRBJ usage; for memory cells, usage differed.

The CDR3 loop spans 13 amino acids. Germline lookup yields CDR1 SEHNR and CDR2 FQNEAQ (reference sequence). The TRB libraries of cDNA were built by UMI-labeled 5' RACE. For each CDR3 protein, TCRdb gives one entry from its re-call of the 5' RACE reads, without DNA. The clone table shows fewer than 60,000 distinct CDR3 sequences, with the ten largest holding more than 1.3%. V usage is TRBV7-9 and J usage is TRBJ1-1. The receptor was derived from a human donor in good health. Some clones in this sample may be carry-over from other donors' samples. Sequencing input: naive CXCR3- CD8+ T cells from blood. The sample's subset: CD45RO-CCR7+CD27+CD95- naive CD8+ T cells lacking CXCR3 (TNR3-). CDR3 region: CASRPGGEFEAFF.